A selection of T cell receptor beta chains follows, all from one sample in a study of OX40 agonist ivuxolimab in advanced cancers. Sequencing used immunoSEQ multiplex PCR; TCRdb keeps in-frame clones, though not all of them. The data show roughly 67,000 clones, more than 75% seen once. The specimen comprised CD4+ or CD8+ T cells sorted from blood, sampled in a trial of the OX40 agonist ivuxolimab. These receptors originate from an adult with an advanced solid tumor such as melanoma, head and neck, liver or kidney cancer. The CDR3 runs from the conserved cysteine through the conserved F or W. A D gene is named only where the DNA matches it firmly.

j_call: TRBJ1-1; v_call: TRBV7-9; d_call: -; cdr3_aa: CASSLLSGGAEAFF
j_call: TRBJ1-4; v_call: TRBV18; d_call: -; cdr3_aa: CASSLQQAPNEKLFF
j_call: TRBJ2-1; v_call: TRBV5-1; d_call: -; cdr3_aa: CASSVDAWQFF
j_call: TRBJ2-7; v_call: TRBV5-1; d_call: TRBD1; cdr3_aa: CASSEAGGKAYEQYF
j_call: TRBJ2-1; v_call: TRBV7-9; d_call: TRBD1; cdr3_aa: CASSLGTGVVNEQFF
j_call: TRBJ2-1; v_call: TRBV7-2; d_call: -; cdr3_aa: CASSPGGGSRLHNEQFF
j_call: TRBJ1-5; v_call: TRBV6-6; d_call: -; cdr3_aa: CAGGGNQPQHF
j_call: TRBJ2-1; v_call: TRBV5-4; d_call: TRBD2; cdr3_aa: CASSPELAGPYNEQFF
j_call: TRBJ1-1; v_call: TRBV5-5; d_call: TRBD1; cdr3_aa: CASSTGQGKAFF
j_call: TRBJ2-2; v_call: TRBV7-9; d_call: -; cdr3_aa: CASTPAWGWGGELFF
j_call: -; v_call: TRBV7-9; d_call: -; cdr3_aa: CASSLGAPAYEQYF
j_call: TRBJ2-2; v_call: TRBV9; d_call: -; cdr3_aa: CASSAGTITGELFF
j_call: TRBJ1-1; v_call: TRBV19; d_call: -; cdr3_aa: CASSINREAFF
j_call: TRBJ1-2; v_call: TRBV2; d_call: TRBD1; cdr3_aa: CASSETRAGGGYGYTF
j_call: TRBJ2-2; v_call: TRBV27; d_call: TRBD1; cdr3_aa: CATRQGTGELFF
j_call: TRBJ2-2; v_call: TRBV18; d_call: -; cdr3_aa: CASSPNRPEGNTGELFF
j_call: TRBJ2-7; v_call: TRBV12-5; d_call: -; cdr3_aa: CASGPGRGDIYEQYF
j_call: TRBJ2-1; v_call: TRBV9; d_call: -; cdr3_aa: CASSVGEEQFF
j_call: TRBJ1-1; v_call: TRBV7-8; d_call: -; cdr3_aa: CASTPMIKVNTEAFF
j_call: TRBJ1-5; v_call: TRBV19; d_call: TRBD1; cdr3_aa: CASSSGTGVTNQPQHF
j_call: TRBJ1-1; v_call: TRBV6-5; d_call: TRBD1; cdr3_aa: CASRWTGPDTEAFF